The 17 T cell receptor beta chains presented below share a single source sample, sequenced in a study of cytomegalovirus exposure and HLA in healthy donors. A multiplex PCR was run with 60 Vbeta primers and 13 Jbeta primers. Assay used: immunoSEQ multiplex PCR; TCRdb lists only in-frame clones, some missing. The sample shows under 200,000 clones, around four fifths of them seen only once. The sample was PBMCs. The receptors here all came from a woman between 18 and 30 years old in good health and CMV-seronegative.

The V gene is TRBV5-1, the J gene TRBJ1-1, with TRBD1 identical over 7 bases. J gave up 4 bases and V 4 bases, and 4 bases lay outside the gene matches. The germline gives CDR1 SGHRS, CDR2 YFSETQ. This CDR3 is 13 amino acids long. The CDR3 protein is CASSPGQVTEAFF. The CDR3 DNA reads as TGCGCCAGCAGCCCCGGACAGGTCACTGAAGCTTTCTTT.

The CDR3 DNA is TGTGCCAGCAGCCATGGGGGGGCTAGCAATCAGCCCCAGCATTTT. Protein product: CASSHGGASNQPQHF. The chain uses TRBV6-5 and TRBJ1-5, with D tentatively TRBD1 (6 bases). The length of the CDR3 is 15 residues. Trimming shortened V by 6 bases and J by 0 bases, and 12 bases separated the two germline ends. The germline CDR1 and CDR2 sequences are MNHEY and SVGAGI.

The chain links TRBV19 to TRBJ1-1; 9 bases are shared with TRBD1. CDR1 and CDR2 (germline): LNHDA, SQIVND (reference sequence). Unmatched junction bases numbered 6, after V lost 5 bases and J lost 8 bases. The length of the CDR3 is 13 residues. CDR3 nucleotide sequence: TGTGCCAGTAGTCGGGACAGGGTAAACGAAGCTTTCTTT. Amino acids: CASSRDRVNEAFF.

The chain links TRBV6-5 to TRBJ2-5, with TRBD2 matching 9 bases. Losses at the gene ends were 4 bases for V and 3 bases for J; bases not matched to a gene: 9. Germline V gives CDR1 MNHEY, CDR2 SVGAGI. CDR3 length equals 16 residues. As DNA, the CDR3 is TGTGCCAGCAGTTCCGGGTTGAGACTAGCGGAAGAGACCCAGTACTTC. This codes for CASSSGLRLAEETQYF.

The V gene is TRBV5-4, the J gene TRBJ1-1; 7 bases are a match to TRBD1. This CDR3 is built from 14 residues. J lost 7 bases, V lost 5 bases, and 11 bases had no gene match. CDR1 is SGHNT, CDR2 YYREEE, per germline (reference sequence). CDR3 loop: CASSLDRVRDEAFF. In DNA, the CDR3 is TGTGCCAGCAGTCTTGACAGGGTCCGGGATGAAGCTTTCTTT. Supplemented by reference TRBV5-4 and TRBJ1-1, the full variable domain reads ETGVTQSPTHLIKTRGQQVTLRCSSQSGHNTVSWYQQALGQGPQFIFQYYREEENGRGNFPPRFSGLQFPNYSSELNVNALELDDSALYLCASSLDRVRDEAFFGQGTRLTVV.

J is TRBJ2-5 and V is TRBV7-9; D perhaps matches TRBD1 (5 bases). The tail of the sequence fits TRBJ2-7 better, so the J call may be wrong. CDR1 is SEHNR, CDR2 FQNEAQ, per germline (reference sequence). The CDR3 extends over 14 amino acids. In DNA, the CDR3 is TGTGCCAGCAGCTTAGCAGGGGCCCCCTACGAGCAGTACTTC. Its translation is CASSLAGAPYEQYF.

This chain uses TRBV10-2 with TRBJ2-3; D is unclear. Trimming removed 2 bases at V and 2 bases at J, with 11 bases between. CDR3 length: 15 residues. Germline V lookup: CDR1 WSHSY, CDR2 SAAADI. The CDR3 DNA is TGCGCCAGCAGTGAGCAGCGACCGTTCACAGATACGCAGTATTTT. Its protein product is CASSEQRPFTDTQYF.

The V call is TRBV5-1, the J call TRBJ1-1; D remains ambiguous. The germline CDR1 and CDR2 sequences are SGHRS and YFSETQ. Trimming stripped 0 bases from V and 1 base from J, with 10 bases between. This CDR3 is 15 amino acids long. The CDR3 region has the DNA TGCGCCAGCAGCTTGGTGGGGAGTGAGAACACTGAAGCTTTCTTT. This encodes CASSLVGSENTEAFF.

The chain uses TRBV4-1 and TRBJ1-6; 7 nucleotides match TRBD1. Looked up from germline, CDR1 is MGHRA and CDR2 is YSYEKL. The CDR3 loop spans 15 amino acids. Germline trimming cut 0 bases from V and 10 bases from J; bases unmatched to any gene: 6. CDR3 protein: CASSQDRDRLSPLHF. CDR3 DNA sequence: TGCGCCAGCAGCCAAGACCGGGACAGATTGTCACCCCTCCACTTT.

This chain joins TRBV21-1 and TRBJ2-3; TRBD1 is the table's D call, not checked against the DNA. TRBV21-1 is reported as a pseudogene. This CDR3 contains 16 residues. DNA of the CDR3: TGTGCCAGCAGCAGGCCCGGGACATATTACACAGATACGCAGTATTTT. It specifies CASSRPGTYYTDTQYF.

The gene calls are TRBV4-1 and TRBJ1-5; D remains ambiguous. The V and J ends lost 0 bases and 2 bases respectively, with 11 bases between them. Germline V lookup: CDR1 MGHRA, CDR2 YSYEKL. The CDR3 is made up of 16 amino acids. The CDR3 DNA reads as TGCGCCAGCAGCCAAGATGGCGGGATCGGCAATCAGCCCCAGCATTTT. It is translated as CASSQDGGIGNQPQHF.

A single count supports this clone. This chain joins TRBV4-1 and TRBJ2-1, with 10 bases aligning to TRBD2. This CDR3 spans 16 amino acids. After removal of 0 bases from V and 9 bases from J, the junction contained 8 bases not matched to a gene. Germline CDR1 is MGHRA and CDR2 is YSYEKL. As DNA, the CDR3 is TGCGCCAGCAGCCAAGATGCGCTAGCGGGAGTTCTTGAGCAGTTCTTC. It codes for CASSQDALAGVLEQFF.

This chain links TRBV6-4 with TRBJ2-2, with D possibly TRBD2 on 5 matching bases. The CDR3 is 13 amino acids. Germline lookup yields CDR1 MRHNA and CDR2 SNTAGT. V was pared by 5 bases and J by 4 bases, with 8 bases between. CDR3 residues: CASSQDSTGELFF. CDR3 coding DNA: TGTGCCAGCAGTCAGGACTCCACCGGGGAGCTGTTTTTT.

The chain recombines TRBV28 with TRBJ1-2; 7 bases fit TRBD1. This CDR3 is 15 amino acids long. The ends lost 0 bases at V and 2 bases at J; junction bases unmatched: 3. Germline CDR1 is MDHEN and CDR2 is SYDVKM. This CDR3 is CASSLWETGNYGYTF. For the CDR3, the DNA is TGTGCCAGCAGTTTATGGGAGACAGGGAACTATGGCTACACCTTC.

The chain uses TRBV28 and TRBJ2-7; perhaps TRBD2 as D (7 bases). This CDR3 comprises 15 residues. Germline loops: CDR1 MDHEN, CDR2 SYDVKM. Trimming stripped 7 bases from V and 3 bases from J, with 19 bases between. CDR3 DNA: TGTGCCAGCACCCAAGGGGGGGGCGGGTTCTACGAGCAGTACTTC. It translates to CASTQGGGGFYEQYF.

DNA for the CDR3: TGTGCCAGCAGTTCGTTAGGGGGGGGTGAGACCCAGTACTTC. Its translation: CASSSLGGGETQYF. The J gene is TRBJ2-5, the V gene TRBV25-1, with D perhaps matching TRBD2 (7 bases). Germline CDR1 reads MGHDK; CDR2 reads SYGVNS. CDR3 size: 14 residues. V lost 5 bases, J lost 5 bases, and 15 bases lay in between.

V is TRBV10-1 and J is TRBJ2-3; TRBD2 aligns across 13 bases. The germline V gene encodes CDR1 WNHNN and CDR2 SYGVQD (reference sequence). V shed 2 bases and J 5 bases; nucleotides not matched to a gene: 1. The CDR3 is 15 amino acids. The chain's CDR3 is CASSERLAGGDTQYF. The CDR3 nucleotides read TGCGCCAGCAGTGAGCGACTAGCGGGGGGAGATACGCAGTATTTT.